These 18 T cell receptor beta chains were all obtained from the same sample, sequenced in a study of blood T cell repertoires in COVID-19. Assay: immunoSEQ multiplex PCR; the TCRdb copy retains only in-frame clones and omits some. This sample has tens of thousands of clones; about 90% occur once, and the top ten carry about 11%. The sample taken for sequencing was peripheral blood. The source is a human donor in a cohort sampled during active COVID-19.

V is TRBV27 and J is TRBJ1-5, with a possible D match to TRBD1 (5 bases). Germline values: CDR1 MNHEY, CDR2 SMNVEV (reference sequence). Trimming removed 3 bases at V and 4 bases at J, with 13 bases between. The CDR3 covers 15 residues. The CDR3, as DNA: TGTGCCAGCAGTTTTTCGGGGGTAGGAAATCAGCCCCAGCATTTT. It specifies CASSFSGVGNQPQHF.

This chain uses TRBV6-2 or TRBV6-3 with TRBJ1-2, with D perhaps matching TRBD1 (6 bases). Trimming stripped 2 bases from V and 3 bases from J, with 19 bases between. Per germline, CDR1 MNHEY and CDR2 SVGEGT. The CDR3 has 17 residues. CDR3 DNA sequence: TGTGCCAGCAGTTACCCGAACCGCCTCAGGGGCGACTATGGCTACACCTTC. Translating it yields CASSYPNRLRGDYGYTF.

CDR3 sequence (DNA): TGTGCCAGCAGTTACTCTGGGAGGAATGAAAAACTGTTTTTT. Its protein product is CASSYSGRNEKLFF. The chain uses TRBV6-5 and TRBJ1-4, with unresolved D. The CDR3 runs 14 residues. Germline lookup yields CDR1 MNHEY and CDR2 SVGAGI. Trimming stripped 0 bases from V and 5 bases from J, with 7 bases between.

By sample fraction, this clone is medium-sized. The J gene is TRBJ2-7, the V gene TRBV5-7, with 9 bases fitting TRBD1. TRBV5-7 carries the ORF label, with uncertain function. Trimming cost V 4 bases and J 2 bases; bases outside gene matches: 7. CDR3 length equals 15 residues. Here the CDR3 reads CASSRGTGNPYEQYF. CDR3 in DNA: TGTGCCAGCAGCCGCGGGACAGGGAACCCCTACGAGCAGTACTTC.

The chain combines TRBV5-1 with TRBJ1-1; 8 bases match TRBD1. The CDR3 consists of 13 residues. The V and J ends lost 4 bases and 4 bases, in that order; junction bases with no gene match: 3. Per germline, CDR1 SGHRS and CDR2 YFSETQ. The CDR3 region is CASSAGGITEAFF. The CDR3 DNA reads as TGCGCCAGCAGCGCAGGGGGCATCACTGAAGCTTTCTTT.

This sequence joins TRBV25-1 and TRBJ2-3; the match to TRBD2 covers 7 bases. V lost 6 bases, J lost 6 bases, and 15 bases stayed unmatched. The germline gives CDR1 MGHDK, CDR2 SYGVNS. This CDR3 is 16 amino acids long. The CDR3 DNA sequence: TGTGCCAGCAGCGCGGCGGGACTACGTATCGGGGATACGCAGTATTTT. Its translation: CASSAAGLRIGDTQYF.

A note on this clone: The sample carries other DNA sequences with the same CDR3. The chain links TRBV3-1 (or the pseudogene TRBV3-2) to TRBJ1-4; 9 nucleotides match TRBD1. The CDR3 covers 15 residues. The V and J ends lost 4 bases and 8 bases, in that order; junction bases with no gene match: 8. Germline CDR1 LGHDT, CDR2 YNNKEL (reference sequence). The CDR3: CASSLRTGAGEKLFF. Written as DNA, the CDR3 is TGTGCCAGCAGCCTCCGGACAGGGGCAGGCGAAAAACTGTTTTTT.

The chain combines TRBV6-2 or TRBV6-3 with TRBJ2-1, with TRBD2 matching over 13 bases. V trimming: 2 bases; J trimming: 8 bases; junction bases outside the gene matches: 3. CDR1 is MNHEY, CDR2 SVGEGT, per germline. The CDR3 loop spans 15 amino acids. CDR3 sequence reads: CASSYGLAGVDEQFF. The CDR3 coding sequence is TGTGCCAGCAGTTACGGACTAGCGGGGGTGGATGAGCAGTTCTTC.

The sample holds a few counts of this clone. V gene TRBV2 combines with J gene TRBJ1-5; D might be TRBD1 (5 bases). Trimming cost V 7 bases and J 3 bases, with 13 bases left between them. Germline CDR1 SNHLY, CDR2 FYNNEI. There are 14 residues in the CDR3. CDR3 region: CASTPQTVNQPQHF. CDR3 DNA: TGTGCCAGCACCCCCCAGACAGTCAATCAGCCCCAGCATTTT. The whole variable domain, remainder taken from reference TRBV2 and TRBJ1-5, is EPEVTQTPSHQVTQMGQEVILRCVPISNHLYFYWYRQILGQKVEFLVSFYNNEISEKSEIFDDQFSVERPDGSNFTLKIRSTKLEDSAMYFCASTPQTVNQPQHFGDGTRLSIL.

The chain couples TRBV18 to TRBJ2-7; TRBD1 aligns across 9 bases. Losses at the gene ends were 4 bases for V and 7 bases for J; bases not matched to a gene: 8. Germline assignment: CDR1 KGHSH and CDR2 LQKENI. This CDR3 has 14 residues. Here the CDR3 reads CASSRDREIGEQYF. In DNA, the CDR3 is TGTGCCAGCTCACGGGACAGGGAAATCGGGGAGCAGTACTTC.

CDR3 residues: CASSPPGARYQPQHF. CDR3 nucleotide sequence: TGTGCCAGCAGTCCCCCAGGGGCGCGTTATCAGCCCCAGCATTTT. The chain joins TRBV28 to TRBJ1-5; D possibly corresponds to TRBD1 (6 bases). Germline V gives CDR1 MDHEN, CDR2 SYDVKM. V lost 5 bases, J lost 5 bases, and 16 bases lay in between. This CDR3 region has 15 residues.

This clone was detected only once. The gene calls are TRBV5-1 and TRBJ1-1; a weak D match, TRBD1 (6 bases). The CDR3 is made up of 13 amino acids. Germline assignment: CDR1 SGHRS and CDR2 YFSETQ. Trimming stripped 4 bases from V and 1 base from J, with 8 bases between. The DNA of the CDR3 is TGCGCCAGCAGCAGGACAGAGAACACTGAAGCTTTCTTT. It yields the protein CASSRTENTEAFF.

Only one count was recorded for this clone. The chain recombines TRBV3-1 (or the pseudogene TRBV3-2) with TRBJ1-1; D is unresolved. V was clipped by 2 bases and J by 4 bases, with 8 bases between them. The CDR3 loop spans 13 amino acids. CDR1 is LGHDT and CDR2 is YNNKEL in the germline V gene (reference sequence). The CDR3 reads CASSQTNPTEAFF. The CDR3 DNA is TGTGCCAGCAGCCAAACAAACCCCACTGAAGCTTTCTTT.

The rearrangement uses TRBV13 and TRBJ2-3; possibly TRBD1 for D (6 bases). Germline loops: CDR1 PRHDT, CDR2 FYEKMQ (reference sequence). V shed 4 bases and J shed 0 bases, with 8 bases lying between them. This CDR3 has 14 residues. In nucleotides, the CDR3 is TGTGCCAGCAGCTCCGGACAGAGCACAGATACGCAGTATTTT. Translating gives CASSSGQSTDTQYF.

This sequence joins TRBV5-1 and TRBJ2-1; D possibly corresponds to TRBD2 (6 bases). V lost 4 bases and J 2 bases, leaving 13 bases between the germline ends. The CDR3 runs 15 residues. Germline CDR1 and CDR2: SGHRS and YFSETQ. The CDR3 coding sequence is TGCGCCAGCAGCCCCAGCGGGTACCCCTACAATGAGCAGTTCTTC. This translates into CASSPSGYPYNEQFF. The variable domain in full, completed from reference TRBV5-1 and TRBJ2-1, reads KAGVTQTPRYLIKTRGQQVTLSCSPISGHRSVSWYQQTPGQGLQFLFEYFSETQRNKGNFPGRFSGRQFSNSRSEMNVSTLELGDSALYLCASSPSGYPYNEQFFGPGTRLTVL.

The chain recombines TRBV6-5 with TRBJ2-7; TRBD1 matches 7 bases. Germline trimming cut 7 bases from V and 1 base from J; bases unmatched to any gene: 4. CDR1 is MNHEY and CDR2 is SVGAGI in the germline V gene. The CDR3 covers 13 residues. The CDR3 region has the DNA TGTGCCAGCACGACAGGGTTGTCCTACGAGCAGTACTTC. Amino acid sequence: CASTTGLSYEQYF.

The CDR3 sequence is CASSPRGGAGETQYF. CDR3 in DNA: TGTGCCAGCTCACCCCGGGGGGGAGCTGGGGAGACCCAGTACTTC. The chain recombines TRBV18 with TRBJ2-5, with 8 bases matching TRBD2. Trimming removed 3 bases from V and 5 bases from J; junction bases left unmatched: 8. The CDR3 consists of 15 residues. Germline V gives CDR1 KGHSH, CDR2 LQKENI.

The CDR3 DNA is TGTGCCAGCAGGCACCCGGGACTAGCCGCAGATACGCAGTATTTT. Translating gives CASRHPGLAADTQYF. The chain combines TRBV7-9 with TRBJ2-3; TRBD2 matches at 9 bases. The CDR3 runs 15 residues. In germline, CDR1 is SEHNR, CDR2 FQNEAQ (reference sequence). Trimming removed 6 bases from V and 4 bases from J; junction bases left unmatched: 8.